The clone carrying this T cell receptor (beta chain) was counted a few times. The antigen is unknown. This record comes from a study of early T cells in non-severe SARS-CoV-2 infection. Study-wide context: Unpaired chains resulted from sequencing bulk RNA of unsorted whole blood. Study-level points and caveats: A preference for anti-spike CD8 responses marked VDJdb matching, which missed private and CD4 specificities.

V lost 3 bases, J lost 5 bases, and 7 bases lay in between. Germline values: CDR1 SEHNR, CDR2 FQNEAQ (reference sequence). The CDR3 runs to 12 residues. TCRdb analysed the 5' RACE reads with MiXCR anew, one entry per CDR3 protein. This table holds approximately 50,000 distinct CDR3 sequences, approximately 10% found once. The receptor was derived from an adult who was a healthcare worker with PCR-confirmed SARS-CoV-2 infection or an uninfected control (not recorded which). The sample consisted of whole blood. V is TRBV7-9 and J is TRBJ1-1, with a possible D match to TRBD1 (6 bases). CDR3 sequence: CASSLGATEAFF. CDR3 in DNA: TGTGCCAGCAGCTTGGGGGCGACTGAAGCTTTCTTT. Supplemented by reference TRBV7-9 and TRBJ1-1, the full variable domain reads DTGVSQNPRHKITKRGQNVTFRCDPISEHNRLYWYRQTLGQGPEFLTYFQNEAQLEKSRLLSDRFSAERPKGSFSTLEIQRTEQGDSAMYLCASSLGATEAFFGQGTRLTVV.